Listed here is a single T cell receptor beta chain. This sample was taken from a study of blood T cell repertoires in COVID-19. Study as a whole: From T cells, B-cell-depleted T cells, or PBMCs came the material, which was cDNA or gDNA.

The Seattle patients joined while their infection was active and were tracked longitudinally afterward. How the authors handled the data: The assay estimated nucleated cells by amplifying reference gene primers. Sequenced by immunoSEQ multiplex PCR; TCRdb stores in-frame clones only, minus some. The D gene and trimming were derived from the DNA, and the V and J assignments and clone size from that table. The data show around 340,000 clones, approximately 89% seen once. The germline CDR1 and CDR2 sequences are LGHNA and YNFKEQ. The CDR3 runs to 13 residues. V was pared by 0 bases and J by 5 bases, with 7 bases between.

This sequence was found in a woman aged 60-70 years with COVID-19, enrolled during active disease. The chain uses TRBV4-2 and TRBJ1-2, with TRBD1 as a possible D gene (5 bases). The source material was peripheral blood. The CDR3 reads CASSQDQGYGYTF. In DNA, the CDR3 is TGTGCCAGCAGCCAAGATCAGGGTTATGGCTACACCTTC.